The 23 T cell receptor beta chains below were found in one sample sequenced in a study of T cells in Graves' hyperthyroidism and ophthalmopathy (dated by TCRdb to about 2019). Preparation of the library involved multiplex PCR. For sequencing, an Illumina HiSeq 2000 was employed. TCR beta CDR3 regions were amplified from RNA transcripts. The TCR CDR3 was subjected to a first round of RT-PCR using the HTBI primer set and the Qiagen OneStep RT-PCR kit. TCRdb cleaned the public reads at Q25 with fastp, built clones with MiXCR and kept in-frame beta chains. Rows matching on CDR3 protein sequence are summarized as one entry with the most common DNA and genes. The sample table records hundreds of thousands of distinct CDR3 sequences; 40% to 55% of these occur just once. The top ten clonotypes cover about 7% of the sample. Source material: peripheral blood or thyroid tissue (not recorded which). The receptors were sampled from an adult man with Graves' disease, either hyperthyroidism or ophthalmopathy (not recorded which).

This clonotype has only a few counts. The CDR3 nucleotides are TGTGCCAGCAGCTTCGGTCCGCGGGACAGGGAGAGTTCCTATAATTCACCCCTCCACTTT. Its protein is CASSFGPRDRESSYNSPLHF. This rearrangement joins TRBV11-2 to TRBJ1-6; TRBD1 matches at 9 bases. J was trimmed by 1 base and V by 3 bases; bases with no gene match: 13. Germline values: CDR1 SGHAT, CDR2 FQNNGV. This CDR3 is 20 amino acids long. Full variable domain (missing parts from reference TRBV11-2 and TRBJ1-6): EAGVAQSPRYKIIEKRQSVAFWCNPISGHATLYWYQQILGQGPKLLIQFQNNGVVDDSQLPKDRFSAERLKGVDSTLKIQPAKLEDSAVYLCASSFGPRDRESSYNSPLHFGNGTRLTVT.

CDR3 residues: CASSLARGSGKTQYF. CDR3 in DNA: TGTGCCAGCAGCTTAGCTAGGGGGAGTGGAAAGACCCAGTACTTC. This chain uses TRBV7-2 with TRBJ2-5, with TRBD1 as a possible D gene (6 bases). The CDR3 runs to 15 residues. Trimming left V 0 bases short and J 6 bases short, with 14 bases between. CDR1 is SGHTA, CDR2 FQGNSA, per germline.

This clonotype came up many times. V is TRBV7-8 and J is TRBJ2-5; TRBD2 agrees at 10 bases. V lost 5 bases to trimming and J lost 5 bases; unmatched junction nucleotides: 11. The CDR3 sequence is 16 residues long. CDR1 is SGHVS and CDR2 is FQNEAQ in the germline V gene. In DNA form, the CDR3 reads TGTGCCAGCAGCCCCTGGTCTAGCGGGAGCTACGAGACCCAGTACTTC. The encoded protein is CASSPWSSGSYETQYF.

CDR3 coding DNA: TGTGCCAGCAGCGTGGGGATGGGACAAGAGACCCAGTACTTC. It specifies CASSVGMGQETQYF. V and J are TRBV9 and TRBJ2-5; unclear D gene. From germline, CDR1 is SGDLS and CDR2 YYNGEE. V lost 2 bases to trimming and J lost 2 bases, with 10 bases between them. The CDR3 runs 14 residues.

The chain carries TRBV29-1 and TRBJ1-2; TRBD1 aligns across 10 bases. The V segment lost 7 bases and the J segment 7 bases; nucleotides outside the gene matches: 9. This CDR3 has 13 residues. CDR1 is SQVTM, CDR2 ANQGSEA, per germline. The CDR3 DNA is TGCAGCGCCGAAAAGACAGGGGGCTTTGGCTACACCTTC. This encodes CSAEKTGGFGYTF.

This clonotype was counted a few times. This CDR3 fails to terminate in the conserved phenylalanine or tryptophan, so it likely reflects a read error. The rearrangement joins TRBV2 to TRBJ1-5; a possible D gene is TRBD1 (5 bases). The CDR3 totals 14 residues. Trimming stripped 3 bases from V and 9 bases from J, with 15 bases between. Germline CDR1 is SNHLY and CDR2 is FYNNEI. The CDR3 region is CASSDLGDLRPQHS. The CDR3 DNA reads TGTGCCAGCAGTGACTTGGGGGATTTGAGGCCCCAGCATTCT.

Ten or more counts support this clonotype. This chain uses TRBV7-2 with TRBJ1-2; 7 positions match TRBD1. Germline V gives CDR1 SGHTA, CDR2 FQGNSA. This CDR3 contains 13 residues. With 5 bases clipped from V and 4 bases from J, the junction kept 4 bases outside the gene matches. The chain's CDR3 is CASSLTGSYGYTF. The CDR3 region has the DNA TGTGCCAGCAGCCTGACAGGGTCCTATGGCTACACCTTC.

J is TRBJ1-4 and V is TRBV29-1; TRBD1 is a possible D gene (6 bases). Between the trimmed V and J ends, which lost 4 bases and 6 bases, there was a span of 9 bases. The CDR3 is 12 residues long. From germline, CDR1 is SQVTM and CDR2 ANQGSEA. The CDR3 spells CSVGQEHEKLFF. The CDR3 bases are TGCAGCGTTGGACAGGAACATGAAAAACTGTTTTTT.

The J gene is TRBJ2-6, the V gene TRBV19, with 7 bases that match TRBD1. V was clipped by 3 bases and J by 2 bases; unmatched bases: 4. Germline values: CDR1 LNHDA, CDR2 SQIVND (reference sequence). The CDR3 length is 16 residues. The CDR3 region has the DNA TGTGCCAGTAGTATCCTACAGGGGACTGGGGCCAACGTCCTGACTTTC. Protein: CASSILQGTGANVLTF.

This clonotype has a handful of counts. V gene TRBV5-1 combines with J gene TRBJ1-2, with a tentative D call TRBD1 (6 bases). The germline V gene encodes CDR1 SGHRS and CDR2 YFSETQ. This CDR3 contains 14 residues. Trimming removed 4 bases from V and 0 bases from J, with 10 bases in between. The CDR3 spells CASSPDSTNYGYTF. The CDR3 DNA sequence: TGCGCCAGCAGCCCGGACAGTACTAACTATGGCTACACCTTC.

This clonotype was seen at least ten times. CDR3 amino acids: CSVAGGNQPQHF. The CDR3 nucleotides are TGCAGCGTTGCCGGGGGCAATCAGCCCCAGCATTTT. The chain uses TRBV29-1 and TRBJ1-5, with D hard to call. Germline V gene lookup returns CDR1 SQVTM and CDR2 ANQGSEA. The CDR3 consists of 12 residues. The V and J ends lost 4 bases and 2 bases respectively, with 6 bases between them.

This chain joins TRBV11-2 and TRBJ2-7, with 7 bases matching TRBD2. This CDR3 region has 14 residues. The germline V gene encodes CDR1 SGHAT and CDR2 FQNNGV. V was pared by 6 bases and J by 0 bases, with 5 bases of the junction left unmatched. The CDR3 sequence: CASSRLANSYEQYF. CDR3 DNA: TGTGCCAGCAGTCGACTAGCCAACTCCTACGAGCAGTACTTC.

This clonotype was seen more than once but under ten times. This chain's CDR3 is CASSQDPTGLNTEAFF. The CDR3 DNA is TGTGCCAGCAGCCAAGATCCGACAGGATTGAACACTGAAGCTTTCTTT. This chain connects TRBV14 to TRBJ1-1; a possible D gene is TRBD1 (6 bases). There are 16 residues in the CDR3. V was cut by 0 bases and J by 0 bases, with 11 bases left in between. The germline gives CDR1 SGHDN, CDR2 FVKESK.

This clonotype was counted only a few times. V usage is TRBV7-8 and J usage is TRBJ1-6; the D gene is possibly TRBD1 (5 bases). The CDR3 sequence is 15 residues long. Trimming cost V 6 bases and J 10 bases, with 19 bases left between them. CDR1 and CDR2 from the germline V gene are SGHVS and FQNEAQ. In nucleotides, the CDR3 is TGTGCCAGCAGTTTATTGATGGGGGGTAGGTCACCCCTCCACTTT. Translated, it gives CASSLLMGGRSPLHF.

The chain carries TRBV7-2 and TRBJ2-7, with 13 bases identical to TRBD2. This CDR3 contains 17 residues. The V segment lost 2 bases and the J segment 5 bases; nucleotides outside the gene matches: 9. CDR1 and CDR2 (germline): SGHTA, FQGNSA. CDR3 nucleotides: TGTGCCAGCAGCTTAAGACTAGCGGGAGGAATCCCCAACGAGCAGTACTTC. It specifies CASSLRLAGGIPNEQYF.

The V gene is TRBV5-1, the J gene TRBJ1-3, with 8 bases fitting TRBD1. Germline trimming cut 4 bases from V and 1 base from J; bases unmatched to any gene: 10. The germline V gene encodes CDR1 SGHRS and CDR2 YFSETQ. This CDR3 is built from 17 residues. The CDR3 sequence is CASSRQAGGASGNTIYF. The CDR3, as DNA: TGCGCCAGCAGCCGACAAGCAGGGGGCGCGTCTGGAAACACCATATATTTT.

The table lists this clonotype with a few counts. The rearrangement joins TRBV5-1 to TRBJ1-2; TRBD1 is a possible D gene (5 bases). The CDR3 contains 14 residues. The germline V gene has CDR1 SGHRS and CDR2 YFSETQ. The germline V and J ends were trimmed by 0 bases and 8 bases, with 14 bases remaining between them. For the CDR3, the DNA is TGCGCCAGCAGCTTGGCCGGGACTCAAGGGGGCTACACCTTC. It codes for CASSLAGTQGGYTF.

This clonotype was found a few times. One end of the junction does not line up with germline, which may come from a read error. The chain combines TRBV25-1 with TRBJ1-4; D is unresolved. This CDR3 has 16 amino acids. Looked up from germline, CDR1 is MGHDK and CDR2 is SYGVNS. CDR3 nucleotides: TGCGCCAGCAGCCAAGACTACAGCAAGCGCAATGAAAAACTGTTTTTT. The encoded protein is CASSQDYSKRNEKLFF.

This clonotype was counted between two and nine times. The chain links TRBV9 to TRBJ1-1, with 12 bases identical to TRBD1. Germline loops: CDR1 SGDLS, CDR2 YYNGEE. The J segment lost 11 bases and the V segment lost 4 bases, leaving 9 bases of the junction unmatched. The CDR3 extends over 14 amino acids. The CDR3 DNA sequence: TGTGCCAGCAGCATAAGCGGGACAGGGGGCGAGGCTTTCTTT. Its translation: CASSISGTGGEAFF. Supplemented by reference TRBV9 and TRBJ1-1, the full variable domain reads DSGVTQTPKHLITATGQRVTLRCSPRSGDLSVYWYQQSLDQGLQFLIQYYNGEERAKGNILERFSAQQFPDLHSELNLSSLELGDSALYFCASSISGTGGEAFFGQGTRLTVV.

This clonotype was detected a few times. At one boundary the junction diverges from the germline segment, which might be a read error. The chain joins TRBV6-6 to TRBJ2-7; TRBD1 might be the D (6 bases). The CDR3 runs to 12 residues. Germline V CDR1 and CDR2: MNHNY, SVGAGI (reference sequence). CDR3 in amino acids: CAISEGTRDFSF. CDR3 nucleotide sequence: TGTGCCATCAGTGAGGGGACACGGGATTTTTCCTTC.

There are many counts of this clonotype. This rearrangement joins TRBV29-1 to TRBJ1-1; possibly TRBD1 for D (5 bases). The CDR3 is 14 residues long. The germline V and J ends were trimmed by 4 bases and 1 base, with 13 bases remaining between them. CDR1 is SQVTM and CDR2 is ANQGSEA in the germline V gene. CDR3 nucleotide sequence: TGCAGCGTTGCTAAGGCGACAGCGAACACTGAAGCTTTCTTT. It is translated as CSVAKATANTEAFF.

CDR3 in amino acids: CASSRDGKTQYF. CDR3 in DNA: TGCGCCAGCAGCAGGGACGGGAAGACCCAGTACTTC. The chain employs TRBV5-1 and TRBJ2-5; D might be TRBD1 or TRBD2, each matching 5 bases. The CDR3 contains 12 residues. V dropped 4 bases and J dropped 6 bases, with 10 bases sitting between them. Germline V gene lookup returns CDR1 SGHRS and CDR2 YFSETQ.

This chain joins TRBV4-2 and TRBJ1-1; tentative D call: TRBD1 (5 bases). Trimming shortened V by 2 bases and J by 2 bases, and 12 bases separated the two germline ends. Looked up from germline, CDR1 is LGHNA and CDR2 is YNFKEQ. The CDR3 is 15 amino acids. The CDR3 nucleotides are TGTGCCAGCAGCCAACGCGACAGTACTAACACTGAAGCTTTCTTT. Protein sequence: CASSQRDSTNTEAFF.